The next 7 T cell receptor beta chains were all read from a single sample in a study of regulatory T cells in long-lasting Graves disease (dated by TCRdb to the early 2020s). The time point label of this sample denotes: newly diagnosed GD, antithyroid drugs for less than 3 months. For both TCR sequencing and RNA sequencing, RNA was extracted from PBMCs in TRIzol. Receptor amplification or capture employed multiplex PCR. Sequenced using an Illumina HiSeq 4000. iRepertoire HTBI primers and Arm-PCR amplification of CDR3 regions were used to construct TCR beta libraries. The raw public data were reprocessed by TCRdb itself: fastp quality trimming at Q25, MiXCR clonotype calling, in-frame beta chains only. One record per CDR3 amino acid sequence lists the most common genes and DNA. Recorded for this sample are more than 450,000 distinct CDR3 sequences; about 12% of them occurred a single time. The top ten clonotypes cover about 8.3% of the sample.

Another study also made use of these data, one on T cells in Graves' hyperthyroidism and ophthalmopathy.

The source was peripheral blood mononuclear cells (PBMCs), collected at new diagnosis, from a patient treated with antithyroid drugs. The receptor set was obtained from a woman aged 25 to 45 with Graves disease. Donor details come from another sample of the same person, matched by shared clones.

This clonotype was counted ten times or more. The V gene is TRBV5-5, the J gene TRBJ1-5, with D possibly being TRBD1 (5 bases). This CDR3 has 14 amino acids. The germline CDR1 and CDR2 sequences are SGHKS and YYEKEE (reference sequence). Trimming took 4 bases from V and 7 from J, leaving 15 bases between them. The CDR3 sequence: CASSLEGARQPQHF. CDR3 sequence (DNA): TGTGCCAGCAGCCTGGAAGGGGCCCGGCAGCCCCAGCATTTT. Supplemented by reference TRBV5-5 and TRBJ1-5, the full variable domain reads DAGVTQSPTHLIKTRGQQVTLRCSPISGHKSVSWYQQVLGQGPQFIFQYYEKEERGRGNFPDRFSARQFPNYSSELNVNALLLGDSALYLCASSLEGARQPQHFGDGTRLSIL.

The chain is built from TRBV28 and TRBJ2-2; D could derive from TRBD1 or TRBD2 (5 bases each). Per germline, CDR1 MDHEN and CDR2 SYDVKM. The CDR3 length is 17 residues. V was pared by 5 bases and J by 1 base, with 17 bases between. CDR3 sequence: CASSTYRRDGNTGELFF. The DNA of the CDR3 is TGTGCCAGCAGTACCTACCGCCGGGACGGGAACACCGGGGAGCTGTTTTTT.

This clonotype came up many times. The chain links TRBV11-2 to TRBJ2-7, with D possibly matching TRBD1 (5 bases). The CDR3 has 12 amino acids. In germline, CDR1 is SGHAT, CDR2 FQNNGV. V lost 4 bases to trimming and J lost 4 bases, with 8 bases between them. The CDR3: CASSSYRYEQYF. In nucleotides, the CDR3 is TGTGCCAGCAGCTCGTACAGGTACGAGCAGTACTTC.

In this sample, this clonotype turned up many times. The chain has TRBV11-2 and TRBJ2-5, with TRBD2 identical over 7 bases. Germline trimming cut 1 base from V and 5 bases from J; bases unmatched to any gene: 1. The CDR3 is made up of 13 amino acids. CDR1 is SGHAT and CDR2 is FQNNGV in the germline V gene. This chain's CDR3 is CASSLGLAETQYF. CDR3 in DNA: TGTGCCAGCAGCTTAGGACTAGCCGAGACCCAGTACTTC.

The V call is TRBV11-2, the J call TRBJ1-4; D is perhaps TRBD1 (5 bases). The germline V gene encodes CDR1 SGHAT and CDR2 FQNNGV. Trimming shortened V by 5 bases and J by 13 bases, and 20 bases separated the two germline ends. There are 14 residues in the CDR3. In DNA, the CDR3 is TGTGCCAGCAGCCGGGACGGTAGTCGACGGGTACTGTTTTTT. It translates to CASSRDGSRRVLFF.

J is TRBJ2-3 and V is TRBV12-3 or TRBV12-4; weak D call: TRBD1 (5 bases). The CDR3 sequence is 16 residues long. V gave up 4 bases and J gave up 2 bases, with 16 bases separating them. The CDR3 reads CASSYPETEDTDTQYF. Written as DNA, the CDR3 is TGTGCCAGCAGTTATCCCGAGACAGAGGACACAGATACGCAGTATTTT.

This clonotype was counted ten times or more. The chain combines TRBV6-1 with TRBJ2-7; 8 nucleotides align to TRBD2. CDR1 MNHNS and CDR2 SASEGT come from the germline V gene. V lost 7 bases, J lost 7 bases, and 12 bases stayed unmatched. This CDR3 is 14 amino acids long. The CDR3 region has the DNA TGTGCCAGCAAGCGGGGGACTCGTGTTGGGGAGCAGTACTTC. Translated: CASKRGTRVGEQYF.